These 26 T cell receptor beta chains share one sample of origin, sequenced in a study of T cells expressing NK-cell markers. TCRdb reprocessed the 5' RACE reads and keeps a single row for each CDR3 protein, giving no DNA. The table for this sample gives roughly 420,000 distinct CDR3 sequences. Specimen: blood T cells: a sorted CD56 or NKG2C T cell subset, CD4+ or CD8+ T cells, or bulk PBMC T cells (not recorded which). The source of these receptors is a woman between 18 and 70 years old in good health.

CDR3 residues: CASSVNLVGSTDTQYF. The chain links TRBV27 to TRBJ2-3; TCRdb designates TRBD2, a call that cannot be tested without DNA. CDR3 length equals 16 residues. In germline, CDR1 is MNHEY, CDR2 SMNVEV (reference sequence).

The chain recombines TRBV4-3 with TRBJ1-4; TCRdb lists TRBD1, though no DNA is available to test this call. From germline, CDR1 is LGHNA and CDR2 YSLEER. CDR3 length: 18 amino acids. The CDR3: CASSQDKLDRDGNEKLFF.

CDR3 sequence: CASSPRKDTQYF. V usage is TRBV4-1 and J usage is TRBJ2-3. This CDR3 comprises 12 residues. Germline CDR1 and CDR2: MGHRA and YSYEKL.

The chain couples TRBV12-3 or TRBV12-4 to TRBJ2-5; absent DNA, TCRdb's TRBD2 call cannot be checked. This CDR3 is built from 12 residues. The CDR3 here is CASSPLIETQYF.

V and J are TRBV7-9 and TRBJ2-3. CDR3 length equals 12 residues. Germline V gives CDR1 SEHNR, CDR2 FQNEAQ (reference sequence). The CDR3 loop reads CASSLGPKGQYF.

The V and J genes are TRBV28 and TRBJ2-1; the D gene TCRdb calls, TRBD1, cannot be checked with no DNA. Germline lookup yields CDR1 MDHEN and CDR2 SYDVKM. This CDR3 is built from 16 residues. The CDR3 reads CASSRRTGTGRYEQFF.

The J gene is TRBJ1-6, the V gene TRBV27. Per the germline V gene, CDR1 is MNHEY and CDR2 is SMNVEV (reference sequence). This CDR3 is built from 14 residues. The CDR3 here is CASSPLGGTPPLHF.

The chain has TRBV20-1 and TRBJ2-4. The germline CDR1 and CDR2 sequences are DFQATT and SNEGSKA (reference sequence). The CDR3 contains 15 residues. This chain's CDR3 is CSATSTHLAKNIQYF.

The chain has TRBV20-1 and TRBJ2-1. Germline CDR1 is DFQATT and CDR2 is SNEGSKA (reference sequence). The CDR3 totals 13 residues. The CDR3 region is CSAQTPLTNEQFF.

The V and J genes are TRBV29-1 and TRBJ1-1. This CDR3 is 11 amino acids long. The V gene's germline CDR1 is SQVTM and CDR2 ANQGSEA. The CDR3 sequence: CSVRGYTEAFF.

This rearrangement joins TRBV5-1 to TRBJ2-7; TCRdb proposes TRBD2, but this gene call is untestable without DNA. The length of the CDR3 is 15 residues. Germline values: CDR1 SGHRS, CDR2 YFSETQ. CDR3 protein: CASSVTSGGIYEQYF.

The chain links TRBV20-1 to TRBJ1-5; TCRdb designates TRBD1, a call that cannot be tested without DNA. The CDR3 is 13 amino acids. The germline gives CDR1 DFQATT, CDR2 SNEGSKA (reference sequence). The CDR3 is CSARQGIDQPQHF.

The chain is built from TRBV20-1 and TRBJ2-1; no DNA is available, so the TRBD2 call from TCRdb remains unchecked. Per germline, CDR1 DFQATT and CDR2 SNEGSKA (reference sequence). CDR3 length equals 13 residues. The chain's CDR3 is CSVVSGNYNEQFF.

This chain uses TRBV5-4 with TRBJ2-7. This CDR3 comprises 13 residues. Germline assignment: CDR1 SGHNT and CDR2 YYREEE (reference sequence). The chain's CDR3 is CASSRGQPYEQYF.

The chain couples TRBV20-1 to TRBJ1-5; TCRdb reports TRBD1, a call that lacks DNA to check it against. From germline, CDR1 is DFQATT and CDR2 SNEGSKA (reference sequence). CDR3 length: 14 residues. The CDR3 loop reads CSASPGQEHQPQHF.

The chain links TRBV7-2 to TRBJ2-3; without DNA, the TCRdb call of TRBD1 cannot be checked. This CDR3 is built from 15 residues. The germline V gene encodes CDR1 SGHTA and CDR2 FQGNSA. This chain's CDR3 is CASSPGGLGTDTQYF.

The J gene is TRBJ2-7, the V gene TRBV20-1; checking the TCRdb D call of TRBD2 is not possible without DNA. The germline gives CDR1 DFQATT, CDR2 SNEGSKA (reference sequence). The CDR3 totals 14 residues. The CDR3 region is CSAIGTSGSYEQYF.

This CDR3 reads CASSRRATQMNTEAFF. The V and J genes are TRBV5-5 and TRBJ1-1. The CDR3 is 16 residues long. The germline V gene encodes CDR1 SGHKS and CDR2 YYEKEE (reference sequence).

This sequence joins TRBV10-3 and TRBJ2-1; the TRBD2 assignment by TCRdb is unverifiable without DNA. The CDR3 consists of 15 residues. CDR1 and CDR2 from the germline V gene are ENHRY and SYGVKD. The CDR3 here is CAIGKLAGELNEQFF.

The CDR3 is CSATGAHTYTGELFF. The V call is TRBV29-1, the J call TRBJ2-2; TCRdb names TRBD1, which stays unverified in the absence of DNA. The CDR3 runs to 15 residues. Per germline, CDR1 SQVTM and CDR2 ANQGSEA.

The chain couples TRBV12-3 or TRBV12-4 to TRBJ2-5; checking the TCRdb D call of TRBD1 is not possible without DNA. The CDR3 spans 16 residues. The CDR3 sequence is CASSSVRVASGETQYF.

This chain connects TRBV11-2 to TRBJ2-5; TCRdb gives TRBD1 as the D gene, but with no DNA this cannot be confirmed. From germline, CDR1 is SGHAT and CDR2 FQNNGV. The CDR3 is 15 residues long. The CDR3 sequence is CASSLTGMRRETQYF.

The chain couples TRBV5-1 to TRBJ1-4; the TCRdb call, TRBD1, lacks DNA for checking. Germline CDR1 is SGHRS and CDR2 is YFSETQ. The length of the CDR3 is 16 residues. CDR3 amino acids: CASSRGQGAANEKLFF. Complete variable domain (other parts from reference TRBV5-1 and TRBJ1-4): KAGVTQTPRYLIKTRGQQVTLSCSPISGHRSVSWYQQTPGQGLQFLFEYFSETQRNKGNFPGRFSGRQFSNSRSEMNVSTLELGDSALYLCASSRGQGAANEKLFFGSGTQLSVL.

The rearrangement uses TRBV20-1 and TRBJ2-5. Germline assignment: CDR1 DFQATT and CDR2 SNEGSKA (reference sequence). The CDR3 sequence is 13 residues long. The CDR3 spells CSAPFKVGETQYF.

J is TRBJ2-3 and V is TRBV9; with no DNA, the TCRdb D assignment of TRBD1 cannot be verified. The germline gives CDR1 SGDLS, CDR2 YYNGEE. This CDR3 region has 16 residues. The chain's CDR3 is CASSARTGDSTDTQYF.

The chain combines TRBV5-1 with TRBJ2-1. CDR3 length: 14 amino acids. The V gene's germline CDR1 is SGHRS and CDR2 YFSETQ. This CDR3 reads CASTPTASYNEQFF.